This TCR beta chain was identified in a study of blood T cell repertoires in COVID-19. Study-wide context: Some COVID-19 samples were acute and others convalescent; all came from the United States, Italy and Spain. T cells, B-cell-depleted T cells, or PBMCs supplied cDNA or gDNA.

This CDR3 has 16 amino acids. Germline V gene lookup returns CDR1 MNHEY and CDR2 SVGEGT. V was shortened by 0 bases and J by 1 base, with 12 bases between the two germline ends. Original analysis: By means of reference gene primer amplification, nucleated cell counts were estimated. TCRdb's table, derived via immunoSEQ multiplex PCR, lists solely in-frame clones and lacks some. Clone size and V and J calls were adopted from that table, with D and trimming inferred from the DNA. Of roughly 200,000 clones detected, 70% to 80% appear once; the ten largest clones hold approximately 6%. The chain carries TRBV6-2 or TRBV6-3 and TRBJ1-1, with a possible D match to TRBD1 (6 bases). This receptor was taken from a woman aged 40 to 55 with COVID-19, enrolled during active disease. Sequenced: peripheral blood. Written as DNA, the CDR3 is TGTGCCAGCAGTTACTCTGGGCAGGGGACGAACACTGAAGCTTTCTTT. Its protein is CASSYSGQGTNTEAFF.